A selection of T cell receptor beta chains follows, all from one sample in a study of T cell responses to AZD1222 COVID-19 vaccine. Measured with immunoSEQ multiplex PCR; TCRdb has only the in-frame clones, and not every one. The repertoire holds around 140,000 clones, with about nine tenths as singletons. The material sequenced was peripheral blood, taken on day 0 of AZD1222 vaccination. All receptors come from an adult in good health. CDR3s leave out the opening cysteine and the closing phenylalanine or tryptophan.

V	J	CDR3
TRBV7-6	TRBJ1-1	ASSPRITNTATEAF
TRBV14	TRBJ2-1	ASSQEGGGYNEQF
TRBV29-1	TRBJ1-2	SIKEGLGYT
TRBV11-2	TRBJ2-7	ASRRISGSLTEQY
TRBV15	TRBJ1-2	ATSRSPRDGYT
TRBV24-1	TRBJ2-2	ATSDIGTGTGELF
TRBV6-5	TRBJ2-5	ASSQTEETQY
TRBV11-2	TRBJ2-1	ASSMTGGQGEQF
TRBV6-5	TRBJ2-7	ASSPHYEQY
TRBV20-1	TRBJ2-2	SASGGITNTGELF
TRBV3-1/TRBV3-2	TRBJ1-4	ASSQPPWETGKKKLF
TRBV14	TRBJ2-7	ASSQDNGRYEQY
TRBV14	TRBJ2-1	ASSQESLHGANEQF
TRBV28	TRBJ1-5	ASSQGGNSNQPQH
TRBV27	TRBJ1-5	ASSLLLNQPQH
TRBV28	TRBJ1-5	ASRPNPNQPQH
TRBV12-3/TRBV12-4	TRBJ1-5	ASTKDTYQPQH